The source of this T cell receptor (beta chain) is a study of blood T cell repertoires in COVID-19. Background on the study: Whether acute or convalescent, the COVID-19 samples came from the United States, Italy and Spain. Sample material is recorded as cDNA or gDNA derived from T cells, B-cell-depleted T cells, or PBMCs.

In the original processing: Amplifying reference gene primers gave estimates of nucleated cell counts. This table comes from immunoSEQ multiplex PCR, and its TCRdb copy is limited to in-frame clones, with some not included. That table furnishes V, J and clone size, whereas the DNA furnished D and trimming. The data show about 190,000 clones, with roughly 80% seen just once and about 5% held by the top ten. The CDR3 contains 12 residues. Germline assignment: CDR1 KGHSH and CDR2 LQKENI. J gave up 6 bases and V 2 bases, and 1 base lay outside the gene matches. The sequence was obtained from a woman in her twenties or thirties with acute or convalescent COVID-19. Sequenced material: peripheral blood. This rearrangement joins TRBV18 to TRBJ2-7; 7 bases map to TRBD1. DNA of the CDR3: TGTGCCAGCTCACCATACAGGGGCGAGCAGTACTTC. It codes for CASSPYRGEQYF.